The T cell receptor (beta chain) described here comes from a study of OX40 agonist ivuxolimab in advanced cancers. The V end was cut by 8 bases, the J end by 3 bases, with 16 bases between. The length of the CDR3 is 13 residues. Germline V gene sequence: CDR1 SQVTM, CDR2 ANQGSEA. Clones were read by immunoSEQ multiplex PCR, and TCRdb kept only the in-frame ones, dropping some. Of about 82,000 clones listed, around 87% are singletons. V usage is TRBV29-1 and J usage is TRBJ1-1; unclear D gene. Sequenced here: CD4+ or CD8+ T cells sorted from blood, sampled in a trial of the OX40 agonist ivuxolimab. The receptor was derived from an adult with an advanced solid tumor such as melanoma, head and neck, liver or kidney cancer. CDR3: CSIRDSEYTEAFF. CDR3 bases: TGCAGCATACGAGATTCGGAGTACACTGAAGCTTTCTTT.